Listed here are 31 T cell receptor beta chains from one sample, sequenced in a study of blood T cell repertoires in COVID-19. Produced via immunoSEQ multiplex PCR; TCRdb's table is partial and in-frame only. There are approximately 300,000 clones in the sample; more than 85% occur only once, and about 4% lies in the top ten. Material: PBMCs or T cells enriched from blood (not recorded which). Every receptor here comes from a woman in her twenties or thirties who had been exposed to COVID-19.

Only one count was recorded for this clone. The CDR3 loop is CSTRGNTGELFF. In DNA, the CDR3 is TGCAGCACCAGGGGGAACACCGGGGAGCTGTTTTTT. The chain couples TRBV29-1 to TRBJ2-2; maybe TRBD1 (6 bases). The V and J ends lost 8 bases and 1 base respectively, with 8 bases between them. Per the germline V gene, CDR1 is SQVTM and CDR2 is ANQGSEA. The CDR3 runs 12 residues.

The CDR3 spells CATTNGVAGHGYTF. CDR3 DNA: TGTGCCACCACGAACGGGGTGGCGGGCCATGGCTACACCTTC. The chain employs TRBV18 and TRBJ1-2; D is undetermined. The V and J ends lost 10 bases and 6 bases respectively, with 21 bases between them. CDR1 is KGHSH, CDR2 LQKENI, per germline. The CDR3 has 14 amino acids. Full variable domain (rest looked up from reference TRBV18 and TRBJ1-2): NAGVMQNPRHLVRRRGQEARLRCSPMKGHSHVYWYRQLPEEGLKFMVYLQKENIIDESGMPKERFSAEFPKEGPSILRIQQVVRGDSAAYFCATTNGVAGHGYTFGSGTRLTVV.

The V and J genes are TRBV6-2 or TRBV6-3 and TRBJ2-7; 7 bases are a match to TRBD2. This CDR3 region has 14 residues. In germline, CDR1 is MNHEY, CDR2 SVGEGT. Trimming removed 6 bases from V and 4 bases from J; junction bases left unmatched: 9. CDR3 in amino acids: CASSPFGRGYEQYF. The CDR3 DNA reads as TGTGCCAGCAGCCCCTTTGGGCGGGGGTACGAGCAGTACTTC.

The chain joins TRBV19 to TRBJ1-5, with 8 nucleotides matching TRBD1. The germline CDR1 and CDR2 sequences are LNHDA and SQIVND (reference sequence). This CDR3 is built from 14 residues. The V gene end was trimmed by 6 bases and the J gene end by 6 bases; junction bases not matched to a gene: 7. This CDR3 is CASRPGQASQPQHF. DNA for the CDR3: TGTGCCAGTAGACCGGGACAGGCTAGTCAGCCCCAGCATTTT.

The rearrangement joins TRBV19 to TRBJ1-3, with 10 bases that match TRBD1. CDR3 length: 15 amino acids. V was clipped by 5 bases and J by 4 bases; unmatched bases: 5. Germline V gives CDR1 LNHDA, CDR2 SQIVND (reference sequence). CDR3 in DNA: TGTGCCAGTAGTCGGGGACAGGGGTTCGGAAACACCATATATTTT. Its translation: CASSRGQGFGNTIYF. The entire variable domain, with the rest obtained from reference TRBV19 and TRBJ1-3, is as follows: DGGITQSPKYLFRKEGQNVTLSCEQNLNHDAMYWYRQDPGQGLRLIYYSQIVNDFQKGDIAEGYSVSREKKESFPLTVTSAQKNPTAFYLCASSRGQGFGNTIYFGEGSWLTVV.

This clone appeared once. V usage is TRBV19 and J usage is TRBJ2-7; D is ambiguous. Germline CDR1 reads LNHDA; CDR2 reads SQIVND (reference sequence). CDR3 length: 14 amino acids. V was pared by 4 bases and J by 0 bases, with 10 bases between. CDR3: CASSSSVSSYEQYF. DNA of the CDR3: TGTGCCAGTAGTAGTTCAGTAAGCTCCTACGAGCAGTACTTC.

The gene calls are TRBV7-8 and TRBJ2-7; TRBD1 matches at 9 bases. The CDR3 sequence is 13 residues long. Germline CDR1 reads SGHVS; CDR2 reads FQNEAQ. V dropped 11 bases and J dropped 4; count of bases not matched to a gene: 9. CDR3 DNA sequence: TGTGCCGTAAGAGGACAGGGGCTTTACGAGCAGTACTTC. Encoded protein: CAVRGQGLYEQYF.

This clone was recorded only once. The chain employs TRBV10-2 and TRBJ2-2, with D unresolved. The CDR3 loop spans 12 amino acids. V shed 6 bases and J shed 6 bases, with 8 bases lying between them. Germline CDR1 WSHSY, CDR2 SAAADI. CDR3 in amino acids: CASRGVPGELFF. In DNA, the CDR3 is TGCGCCAGCAGAGGAGTTCCCGGGGAGCTGTTTTTT.

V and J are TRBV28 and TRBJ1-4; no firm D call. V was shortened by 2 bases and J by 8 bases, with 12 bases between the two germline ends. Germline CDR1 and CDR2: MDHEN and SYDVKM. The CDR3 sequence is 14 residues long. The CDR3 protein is CASSLRSLEEKLFF. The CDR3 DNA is TGTGCCAGCAGTTTACGGAGTCTGGAGGAAAAACTGTTTTTT.

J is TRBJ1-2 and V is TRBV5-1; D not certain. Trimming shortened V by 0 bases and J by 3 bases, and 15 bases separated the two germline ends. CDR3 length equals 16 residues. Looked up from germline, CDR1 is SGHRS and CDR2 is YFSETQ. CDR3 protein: CASSLGGRALDYGYTF. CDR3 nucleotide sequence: TGCGCCAGCAGCTTGGGAGGCAGAGCCCTAGACTATGGCTACACCTTC.

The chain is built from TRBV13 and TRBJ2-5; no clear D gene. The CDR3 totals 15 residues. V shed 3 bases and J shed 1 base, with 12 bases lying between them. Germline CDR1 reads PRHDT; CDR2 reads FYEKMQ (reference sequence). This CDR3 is CASSLILEPQETQYF. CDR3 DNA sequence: TGTGCCAGCAGCTTGATTTTAGAACCCCAAGAGACCCAGTACTTC. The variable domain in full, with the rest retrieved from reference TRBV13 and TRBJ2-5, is AAGVIQSPRHLIKEKRETATLKCYPIPRHDTVYWYQQGPGQDPQFLISFYEKMQSDKGSIPDRFSAQQFSDYHSELNMSSLELGDSALYFCASSLILEPQETQYFGPGTRLLVL.

DNA for the CDR3: TGTGCCAGCAGCCAAGCGGCGGGGGTATACAATGAGCAGTTCTTC. This encodes CASSQAAGVYNEQFF. The chain carries TRBV3-1 (or the pseudogene TRBV3-2) and TRBJ2-1; 7 bases align to TRBD2. Germline V gene sequence: CDR1 LGHDT, CDR2 YNNKEL (reference sequence). Germline trimming cut 1 base from V and 4 bases from J; bases unmatched to any gene: 4. CDR3 length: 15 amino acids.

The CDR3 nucleotides are TGTGCCATCAGTGAGCGGGCAGGGAGGGAAAAACTGTTTTTT. As protein: CAISERAGREKLFF. V usage is TRBV10-3 and J usage is TRBJ1-4; possibly TRBD1 for D (5 bases). The CDR3 covers 14 residues. V lost 2 bases and J lost 8, with 12 bases in between. Germline CDR1 ENHRY, CDR2 SYGVKD.

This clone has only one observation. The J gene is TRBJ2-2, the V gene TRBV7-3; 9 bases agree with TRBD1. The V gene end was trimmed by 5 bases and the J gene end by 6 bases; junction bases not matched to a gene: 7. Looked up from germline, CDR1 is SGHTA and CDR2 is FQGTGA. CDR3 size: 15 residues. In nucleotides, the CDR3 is TGTGCCAGCAGCCCCGGGACAGGGAGGTCCGGGGAGCTGTTTTTT. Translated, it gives CASSPGTGRSGELFF.

CDR3 in DNA: TGTGCCATCAGTCTGGGCCTCCAGGCTCTGAACACTGAAGCTTTCTTT. This codes for CAISLGLQALNTEAFF. V usage is TRBV10-3 and J usage is TRBJ1-1; D is uncertain. The CDR3 has 16 residues. The V and J ends lost 5 bases and 0 bases respectively, with 16 bases between them. Germline CDR1 is ENHRY and CDR2 is SYGVKD.

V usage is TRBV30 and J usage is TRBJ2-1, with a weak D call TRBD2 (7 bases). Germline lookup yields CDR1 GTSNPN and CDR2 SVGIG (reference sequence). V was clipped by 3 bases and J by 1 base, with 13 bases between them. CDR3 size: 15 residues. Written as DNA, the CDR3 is TGTGCCTGGAGCGGGGGGCGCGGGTCCTACAATGAGCAGTTCTTC. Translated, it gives CAWSGGRGSYNEQFF.

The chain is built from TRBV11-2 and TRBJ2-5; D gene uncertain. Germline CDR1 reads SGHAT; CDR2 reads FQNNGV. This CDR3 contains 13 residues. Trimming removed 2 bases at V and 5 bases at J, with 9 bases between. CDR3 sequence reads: CASSLSTGETQYF. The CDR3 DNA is TGTGCCAGCAGCTTAAGTACCGGTGAGACCCAGTACTTC.

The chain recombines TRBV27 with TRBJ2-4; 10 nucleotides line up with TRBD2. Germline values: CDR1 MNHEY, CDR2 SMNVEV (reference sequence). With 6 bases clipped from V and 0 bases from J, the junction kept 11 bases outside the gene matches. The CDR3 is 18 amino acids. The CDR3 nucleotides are TGTGCCAGCAGGAGCCCATCTAGCGGGGGAATAGCCAAAAACATTCAGTACTTC. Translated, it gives CASRSPSSGGIAKNIQYF.

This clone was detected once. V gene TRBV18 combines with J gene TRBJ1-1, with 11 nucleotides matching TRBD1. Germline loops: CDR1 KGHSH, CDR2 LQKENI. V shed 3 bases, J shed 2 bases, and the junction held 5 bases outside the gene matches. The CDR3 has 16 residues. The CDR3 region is CASSPRTGGSNTEAFF. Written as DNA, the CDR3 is TGTGCCAGCTCACCCCGGACAGGGGGCTCAAACACTGAAGCTTTCTTT.

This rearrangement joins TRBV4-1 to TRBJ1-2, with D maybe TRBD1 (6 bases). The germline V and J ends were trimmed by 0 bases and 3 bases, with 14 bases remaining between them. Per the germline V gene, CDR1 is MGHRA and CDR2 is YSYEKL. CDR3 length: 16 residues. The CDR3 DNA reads TGCGCCAGCAGCCAAGATAGGACAGCCCAATACTATGGCTACACCTTC. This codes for CASSQDRTAQYYGYTF.

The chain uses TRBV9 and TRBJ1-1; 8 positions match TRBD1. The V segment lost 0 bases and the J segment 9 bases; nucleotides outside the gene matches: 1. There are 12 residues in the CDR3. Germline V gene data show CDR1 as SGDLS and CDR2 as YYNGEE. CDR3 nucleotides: TGTGCCAGCAGCGTAGTCAGGGGGCAAGCTTTCTTT. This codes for CASSVVRGQAFF. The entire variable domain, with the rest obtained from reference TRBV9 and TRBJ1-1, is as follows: DSGVTQTPKHLITATGQRVTLRCSPRSGDLSVYWYQQSLDQGLQFLIQYYNGEERAKGNILERFSAQQFPDLHSELNLSSLELGDSALYFCASSVVRGQAFFGQGTRLTVV.

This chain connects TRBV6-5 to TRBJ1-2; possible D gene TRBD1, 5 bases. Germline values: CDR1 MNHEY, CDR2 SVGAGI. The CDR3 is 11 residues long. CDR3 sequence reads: CAVSQGRGYTF. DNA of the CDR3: TGTGCTGTGAGTCAGGGAAGGGGCTACACCTTC.

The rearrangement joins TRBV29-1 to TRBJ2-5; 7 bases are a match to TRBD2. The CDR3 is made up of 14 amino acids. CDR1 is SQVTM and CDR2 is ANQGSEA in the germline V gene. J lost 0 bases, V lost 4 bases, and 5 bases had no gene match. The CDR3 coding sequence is TGCAGCGTTGTTGGGGCGGGGGACCAAGAGACCCAGTACTTC. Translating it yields CSVVGAGDQETQYF.

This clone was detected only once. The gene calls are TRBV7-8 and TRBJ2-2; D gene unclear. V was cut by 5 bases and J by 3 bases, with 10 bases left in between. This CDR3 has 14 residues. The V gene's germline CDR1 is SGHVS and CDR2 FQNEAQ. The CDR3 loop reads CASSVDIYTGELFF. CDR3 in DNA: TGTGCCAGCAGCGTCGACATCTACACCGGGGAGCTGTTTTTT. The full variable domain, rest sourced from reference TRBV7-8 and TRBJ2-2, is GAGVSQSPRYKVAKRGQDVALRCDPISGHVSLFWYQQALGQGPEFLTYFQNEAQLDKSGLPSDRFFAERPEGSVSTLKIQRTQQEDSAVYLCASSVDIYTGELFFGEGSRLTVL.

The CDR3 nucleotides read TGTGCCAGCAGACTCAAAGCTAACTATGGCTACACCTTC. Encoded protein: CASRLKANYGYTF. This chain joins TRBV12-3 or TRBV12-4 and TRBJ1-2; the D is unclear. CDR3 length: 13 residues. V dropped 6 bases and J dropped 0 bases, with 8 bases sitting between them.

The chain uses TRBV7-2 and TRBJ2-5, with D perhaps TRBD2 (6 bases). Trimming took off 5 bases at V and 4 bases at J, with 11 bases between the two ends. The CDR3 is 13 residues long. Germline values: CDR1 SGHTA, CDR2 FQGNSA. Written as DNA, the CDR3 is TGTGCCAGCAGCCCTAGCGTTGGAGAGACCCAGTACTTC. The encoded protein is CASSPSVGETQYF.

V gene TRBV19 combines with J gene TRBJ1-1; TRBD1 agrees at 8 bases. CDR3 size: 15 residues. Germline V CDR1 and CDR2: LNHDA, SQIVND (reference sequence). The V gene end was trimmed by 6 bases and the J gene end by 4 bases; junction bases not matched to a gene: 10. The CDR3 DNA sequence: TGTGCCAGTAGCCAACCGGACAGGGTCCCCACTGAAGCTTTCTTT. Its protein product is CASSQPDRVPTEAFF.

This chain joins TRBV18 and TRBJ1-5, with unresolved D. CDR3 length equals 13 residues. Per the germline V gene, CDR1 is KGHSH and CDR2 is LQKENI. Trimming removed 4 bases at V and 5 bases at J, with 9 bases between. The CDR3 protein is CASSRSGDQPQHF. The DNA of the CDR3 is TGTGCCAGCTCACGCTCCGGGGATCAGCCCCAGCATTTT.

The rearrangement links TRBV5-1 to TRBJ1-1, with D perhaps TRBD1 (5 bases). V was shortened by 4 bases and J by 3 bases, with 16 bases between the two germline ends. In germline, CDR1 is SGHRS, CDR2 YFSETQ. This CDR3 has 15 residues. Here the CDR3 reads CASSKEGVVYTEAFF. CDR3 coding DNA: TGCGCCAGCAGCAAGGAAGGGGTGGTGTACACTGAAGCTTTCTTT.

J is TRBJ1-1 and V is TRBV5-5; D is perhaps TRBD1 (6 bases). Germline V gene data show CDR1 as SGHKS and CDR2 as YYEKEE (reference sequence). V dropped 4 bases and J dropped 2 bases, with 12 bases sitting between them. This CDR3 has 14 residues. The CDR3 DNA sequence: TGTGCCAGCAGCGAAAGGACAGTAAACACTGAAGCTTTCTTT. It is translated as CASSERTVNTEAFF. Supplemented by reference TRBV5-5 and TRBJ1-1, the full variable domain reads DAGVTQSPTHLIKTRGQQVTLRCSPISGHKSVSWYQQVLGQGPQFIFQYYEKEERGRGNFPDRFSARQFPNYSSELNVNALLLGDSALYLCASSERTVNTEAFFGQGTRLTVV.

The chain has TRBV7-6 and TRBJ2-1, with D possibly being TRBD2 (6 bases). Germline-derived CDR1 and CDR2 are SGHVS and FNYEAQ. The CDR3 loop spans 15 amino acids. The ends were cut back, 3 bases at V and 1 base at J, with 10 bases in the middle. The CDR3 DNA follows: TGTGCCAGCAGCTTGACCGGGACTTCCTACAATGAGCAGTTCTTC. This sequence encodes CASSLTGTSYNEQFF.